Ten or more counts support the clone carrying this T cell receptor (beta chain). Its antigen is unknown. The data belong to a study of T cells after yellow fever vaccination. Across the whole study: Preparation of the low-cell-number fractions used SMART-Seq v4 Ultra Low Input.

V dropped 2 bases and J dropped 5; count of bases not matched to a gene: 5. CDR1 is MNHEY, CDR2 SVGEGT, per germline. The CDR3 is 14 amino acids. TCR cDNA was made by 5'RACE template switching, adding a universal primer site and UMIs. TCRdb called the 5' RACE reads again in MiXCR, with one record for every CDR3 protein. Counted here are over 250,000 distinct CDR3 sequences, around 5.3% occurring once; the ten biggest clones make up around 3.3%. General study results and limits: Clones from primary vaccination mostly reappeared after the booster (about 97% CD4, about 85% CD8). The secondary response was weaker, and its peak arrived faster, on day 5 versus 15.

This specimen was CD4+ T cells sorted from PBMCs, taken on the day of the yellow fever booster vaccination. This receptor was taken from a man younger than 30 who received the YFV17D yellow fever vaccine. The V and J genes are TRBV6-2 or TRBV6-3 and TRBJ2-7; 8 nucleotides match TRBD2. This CDR3 is CASSYLLAGDEQYF. The CDR3 coding sequence is TGTGCCAGCAGTTACCTTCTAGCGGGTGACGAGCAGTACTTC.